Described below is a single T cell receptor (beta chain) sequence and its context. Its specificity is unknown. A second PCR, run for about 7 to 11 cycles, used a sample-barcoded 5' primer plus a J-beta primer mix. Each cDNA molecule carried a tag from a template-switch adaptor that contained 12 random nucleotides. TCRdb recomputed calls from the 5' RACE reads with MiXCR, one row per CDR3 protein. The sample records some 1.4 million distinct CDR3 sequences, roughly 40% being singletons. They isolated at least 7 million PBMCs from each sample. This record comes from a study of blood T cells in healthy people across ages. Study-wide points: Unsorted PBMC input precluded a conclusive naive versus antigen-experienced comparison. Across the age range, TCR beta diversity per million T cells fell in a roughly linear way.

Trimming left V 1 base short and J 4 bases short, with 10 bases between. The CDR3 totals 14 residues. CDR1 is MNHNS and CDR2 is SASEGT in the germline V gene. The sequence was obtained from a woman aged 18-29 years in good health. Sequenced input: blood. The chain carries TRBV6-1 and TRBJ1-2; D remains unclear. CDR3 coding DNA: TGTGCCAGCAGTGAAGTGGGCAGCACCTATGGCTACACCTTC. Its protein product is CASSEVGSTYGYTF.